This T cell receptor (beta chain) was identified in a study of blood T cells in healthy people across ages. Study-wide results and caveats: No conclusive comparison of naive versus antigen-experienced cells was possible with unsorted PBMCs.

A second PCR, run for about 6 to 11 cycles, used a sample-barcoded 5' primer plus a J-beta primer mix. TCRdb analysed the 5' RACE reads with MiXCR anew, one entry per CDR3 protein. In the table there are some 750,000 distinct CDR3 sequences, about 24% of which are singletons. CDR3 length: 14 amino acids. The germline CDR1 and CDR2 sequences are DFQATT and SNEGSKA (reference sequence). V lost 0 bases to trimming and J lost 4 bases, with 11 bases between them. This clonotype has just a few counts. Its target is not known. The chain is built from TRBV20-1 and TRBJ2-3; D is possibly TRBD1 (6 bases). Material: blood. This TCR came from a man aged 70-80 years in good health. CDR3 coding DNA: TGCAGTGCTAGAGATAGCCAGGGGCCAGATACGCAGTATTTT. Translated, it gives CSARDSQGPDTQYF.